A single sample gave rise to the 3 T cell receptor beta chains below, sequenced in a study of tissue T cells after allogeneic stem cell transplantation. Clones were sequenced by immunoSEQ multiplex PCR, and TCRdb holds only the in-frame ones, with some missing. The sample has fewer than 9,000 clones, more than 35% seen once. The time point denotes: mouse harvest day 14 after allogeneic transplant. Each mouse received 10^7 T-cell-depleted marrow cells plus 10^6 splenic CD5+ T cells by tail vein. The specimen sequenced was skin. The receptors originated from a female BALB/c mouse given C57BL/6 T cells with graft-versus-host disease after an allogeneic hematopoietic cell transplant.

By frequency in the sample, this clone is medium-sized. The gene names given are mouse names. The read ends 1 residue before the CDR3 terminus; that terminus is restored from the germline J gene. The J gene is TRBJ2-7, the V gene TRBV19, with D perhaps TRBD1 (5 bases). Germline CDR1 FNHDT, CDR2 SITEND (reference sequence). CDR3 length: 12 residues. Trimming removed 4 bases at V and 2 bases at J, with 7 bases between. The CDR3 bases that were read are TGTGCCAGCAGTCTGGACACCTATGAACAGTAC. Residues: CASSLDTYEQY. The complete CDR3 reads CASSLDTYEQYF.

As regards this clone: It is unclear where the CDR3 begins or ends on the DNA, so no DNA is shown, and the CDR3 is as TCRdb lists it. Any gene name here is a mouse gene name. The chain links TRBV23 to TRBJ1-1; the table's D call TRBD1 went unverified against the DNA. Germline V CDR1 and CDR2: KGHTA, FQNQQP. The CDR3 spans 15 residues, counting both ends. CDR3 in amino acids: CSSRVGQGANTEVFF.

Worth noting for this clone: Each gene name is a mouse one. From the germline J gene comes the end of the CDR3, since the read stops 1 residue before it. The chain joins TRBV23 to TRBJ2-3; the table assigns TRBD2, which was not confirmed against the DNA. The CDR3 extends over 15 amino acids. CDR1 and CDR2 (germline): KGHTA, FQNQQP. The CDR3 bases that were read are TGCTCCAGCAGTCCGGGGGGCCTTAGTGCAGAAACGCTGTAT. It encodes CSSSPGGLSAETLY. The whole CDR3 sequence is CSSSPGGLSAETLYF. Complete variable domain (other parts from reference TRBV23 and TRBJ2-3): DAAVTQKPRYLIKMKGQEAEMKCIPEKGHTAVFWYQQKQSKELKFLIYFQNQQPLDQIDMVKERFSAVCPSSSLCSLGIRTCEAEDSALYLCSSSPGGLSAETLYFGSGTRLTVL.